This entry concerns a single TCR beta chain. The data stem from a study of blood T cell repertoires in COVID-19. The table came from immunoSEQ multiplex PCR; TCRdb's copy has only in-frame clones and leaves some out. The table shows some 97,000 clones, with approximately 93% occurring only once. Germline trimming cut 6 bases from V and 2 bases from J; bases unmatched to any gene: 3. The CDR3 loop spans 13 amino acids. CDR1 and CDR2 from the germline V gene are MNHEY and SVGAGI. The rearrangement links TRBV6-5 to TRBJ1-2; the match to TRBD1 covers 7 bases. The TCR comes from a man aged 55 to 70 with acute or convalescent COVID-19. Sample: peripheral blood. The CDR3 is CASRPTGNYGYTF. The CDR3 nucleotides read TGTGCCAGCAGACCGACAGGGAACTATGGCTACACCTTC.